Included here is one T cell receptor (beta chain) sequence, with context. No antigen is known for it. Within one base of it there is no much larger clone, and no base qualities were kept. For the CD8 naive samples, CD45RO-negative cells were positively selected for CCR7, yielding a CD45RA+CCR7+ population from which TemRA cells were excluded. The donors were healthy, HIV-negative adults who had no recently reported acute infections or vaccinations. Every donor was a Caucasian adult living in Nashville, Tennessee, USA. Blood was collected by leukapheresis, and PBMCs were isolated by Ficoll-Histopaque density gradient centrifugation and then cryopreserved in liquid nitrogen vapor phase. Purity and quantity of every magnetically sorted T cell population were checked by analytical flow cytometry. Genomic DNA was isolated from each sorted fraction and quantified by UV absorbance on a Nanodrop 2000c. This specimen comes from a study of shared clonotypes between healthy human individuals (TCRdb year 2020). A note on the overall study: The cohort included three men and a couple of women between 18 and 49 years of age. For each donor, CD4 naive and CD4 memory were each run on three plates, CD8 naive on two plates, and CD8 memory on one plate. To increase sequencing depth and limit assay-specific biases, TCR repertoire library preparation and sequencing were carried out by different laboratories using diverse techniques. To estimate repertoire size and how much clonotypes are shared between individuals, the study performed deep sequencing of blood TCR repertoires from 4 to 6 healthy adults. Each donor's leukapheresis produced roughly between about 0.9 and 9.5 billion PBMCs.

The investigation overall reported the following: Compared with non-shared clonotypes, the clonotypes found in all four sorted-subset donors had higher generation probabilities. Only blood was sampled, and tissue TCR repertoires likely differ from those in blood. Around 5% of naive CD4, 3.5% of naive CD8, about 2.1% of memory CD4, and approximately 0.39% of memory CD8 clonotypes were shared across a few donors. Incomplete sequencing was indicated by rarefaction of sorted-subset datasets, despite the large sequencing depth. Estimated clonotype richness was generally larger for naive than for memory subsets. Because the study included only a small number of donors, the genetic and exposure-history diversity represented was limited. Based on pairwise subsampling, the degree of clonotype sharing among donors was expected to be affected by sequencing depth.

Using the deep immunoSEQ assay, TCR CDR3 regions were amplified from genomic DNA by multiplex PCR. Extracted genomic DNA from each cell subset was distributed evenly across all wells of several immunoSEQ 96-well plates, and each plate was treated as a replicate. Each replicate PCR for sorted subsets received about 200 ng genomic DNA, equal to about 30,000 T cell genomes. The purified libraries were quantified using a Qubit 3.0 fluorometer, sized with a Bioanalyzer 2100, and then quantified again using the KAPA Library Quantification kit. Every immunoSEQ 96-well plate was sequenced on a separate single-read 150-cycle Illumina NextSeq 550 flow cell. Per the authors' processing: Because only junctional sequences without quality scores were contained in the immunoSEQ output, filtering matching that applied to full-length reads could not be performed. To assign V/J genes and CDR3, sequences were annotated against IMGT germline references using PyIR, a Python wrapper for IgBLAST v1.9. Any read was removed if the V/J assignment was weak (E-value above 1e-6), the CDR3 was missing, or the read contained stop codons, out-of-frame junctions, or ambiguous translated residues. V3J clonotypes were defined by identical inferred V gene, J gene, and CDR3 amino acid sequence. Percentage overlap between repertoires was computed as shared unique clonotypes divided by the size of the smaller repertoire. Repertoire richness was assessed with RTK rarefaction, the Chao1 estimator, and Recon v2.1 estimates of unobserved clonotypes. For all TCRbeta clonotypes obtained by the gDNA method from a handful of donors, generation probabilities were computed with OLGA. Not all clones reach the TCRdb copy of this immuneACCESS table, which keeps in-frame sequences only. Checked studies attribute under half of the gap to unresolved V genes and leave the rest unexplained. V and J calls and clone size are those listed in that table; D and trimming were worked out from the DNA. For this sample the table gives about 2,100,000 clones, of which about 92% were detected only once. The top ten hold 1.5% to 2% of the sample.

Material: naive CD8+ T cells from PBMCs. The cell subset or site label, as the study defines it: CD45RA+CCR7+. This clonotype was obtained from a man between 18 and 29 years old in good health. Some clones in this sample may be carry-over from other donors' samples.

CDR3 sequence: CASSSDRSYSNQPQHF. The nucleotide sequence is given as TGTGCCAGTAGTTCAGACAGAAGCTATAGCAATCAGCCCCAGCATTTT. The chain is made from TRBV19 and TRBJ1-5; the D region possibly corresponds to TRBD1 (5 bases align). CDR1 is given as LNHDA and CDR2 as SQIVND, both from the germline V gene (reference sequence). The CDR3, from cysteine to phenylalanine, totals 16 residues. Just CDR3 DNA is preserved here, 48 bases in frame from base 1. The junction carries 14 bases between V and J, which are trimmed by 5 bases and 0 bases respectively.